Presented here are 32 T cell receptor beta chains from one specimen sequenced in a study of blood T cell repertoires in COVID-19. Libraries were prepared by immunoSEQ multiplex PCR; TCRdb keeps only in-frame clonotypes and omits some of them. The sample has approximately 220,000 clones, more than 65% seen once; the top ten hold approximately 2.5%. Sequencing was done on a sample of peripheral blood. These receptors came from an older woman with acute or convalescent COVID-19.

This clone was seen a few times. The genes are TRBV27 and TRBJ1-6; TRBD1 might be the D (5 bases). This CDR3 spans 16 amino acids. Germline values: CDR1 MNHEY, CDR2 SMNVEV (reference sequence). Trimming took 5 bases from V and 7 from J, leaving 18 bases between them. This CDR3 reads CASSPGGGKGNSPLHF. CDR3 nucleotides: TGTGCCAGCAGTCCAGGCGGAGGGAAGGGGAATTCACCCCTCCACTTT.

The V gene is TRBV28, the J gene TRBJ2-7, with 8 bases aligning to TRBD2. V lost 9 bases to trimming and J lost 2 bases; unmatched junction nucleotides: 15. Germline lookup yields CDR1 MDHEN and CDR2 SYDVKM. The CDR3 sequence is 16 residues long. CDR3 protein: CASHKGAGGLPYEQYF. The CDR3 coding sequence is TGTGCCAGTCACAAAGGGGCGGGGGGCCTACCCTACGAGCAGTACTTC.

The chain couples TRBV7-9 to TRBJ1-2; no clear D gene. CDR1 is SEHNR and CDR2 is FQNEAQ in the germline V gene (reference sequence). The CDR3 length is 13 residues. Trimming took 1 base from V and 4 from J, leaving 7 bases between them. The CDR3 coding sequence is TGTGCCAGCAGCTTAGGAGAGGGCTATGGCTACACCTTC. It specifies CASSLGEGYGYTF.

This clone was observed once. V gene TRBV5-4 combines with J gene TRBJ1-1, with unresolved D. The V gene's germline CDR1 is SGHNT and CDR2 YYREEE (reference sequence). The V end was cut by 4 bases, the J end by 1 base, with 8 bases between. The CDR3 runs 13 residues. The CDR3 is CASSVDGNTEAFF. DNA of the CDR3: TGTGCCAGCAGCGTGGACGGGAACACTGAAGCTTTCTTT.

This clone was observed a single time. The chain uses TRBV27 and TRBJ1-1, with 11 bases lining up with TRBD1. Germline lookup yields CDR1 MNHEY and CDR2 SMNVEV (reference sequence). The CDR3 runs to 18 residues. V lost 5 bases and J lost 0; bases outside the gene matches: 11. The CDR3 bases are TGTGCCAGCAGTGGTTTCGGGACAGGGGGGGGTGTGAACACTGAAGCTTTCTTT. Its protein product is CASSGFGTGGGVNTEAFF.

This clone was recorded only once. This sequence joins TRBV3-1 (or the pseudogene TRBV3-2) and TRBJ1-1; no clear D. CDR1 and CDR2 (germline): LGHDT, YNNKEL (reference sequence). Deletions cut 4 bases from V and 0 bases from J, with 9 bases between. The CDR3 spans 14 residues. The CDR3, as DNA: TGTGCCAGCAGCCCCTCGAGCATGAACACTGAAGCTTTCTTT. This encodes CASSPSSMNTEAFF.

The genes are TRBV6-2 or TRBV6-3 and TRBJ1-2; D not resolved. The CDR3 is 12 residues long. V lost 4 bases and J lost 4, with 7 bases in between. Germline V gives CDR1 MNHEY, CDR2 SVGEGT. Here the CDR3 reads CASSFEGYGYTF. The CDR3 DNA reads as TGTGCCAGCAGTTTTGAGGGCTATGGCTACACCTTC.

The chain couples TRBV5-1 to TRBJ1-4, with 10 bases fitting TRBD1. Per germline, CDR1 SGHRS and CDR2 YFSETQ. CDR3 size: 13 residues. With 2 bases clipped from V and 10 bases from J, the junction kept 2 bases outside the gene matches. The CDR3 here is CASSLRDRGKLFF. CDR3 in DNA: TGCGCCAGCAGCTTAAGGGACAGGGGAAAACTGTTTTTT.

J is TRBJ2-3 and V is TRBV4-1; 7 nucleotides agree with TRBD2. This CDR3 region has 15 residues. V shed 4 bases, J shed 3 bases, and the junction held 7 bases outside the gene matches. CDR1 and CDR2 from the germline V gene are MGHRA and YSYEKL. CDR3 nucleotide sequence: TGCGCCAGCAGCCGAGGACTAGGGTCTACAGATACGCAGTATTTT. It is translated as CASSRGLGSTDTQYF.

The chain carries TRBV5-4 and TRBJ1-2; D gene ambiguous. CDR3 length: 13 residues. The V gene's germline CDR1 is SGHNT and CDR2 YYREEE (reference sequence). V shed 5 bases and J shed 7 bases, with 15 bases lying between them. The CDR3 spells CASSRAGAAGYTF. The CDR3 coding sequence is TGTGCCAGCAGTCGGGCGGGTGCTGCTGGCTACACCTTC.

The CDR3 reads CASSDTSGGRGAQYF. In DNA, the CDR3 is TGTGCCAGCAGTGATACTAGCGGGGGCCGCGGGGCGCAGTATTTT. The rearrangement joins TRBV2 to TRBJ2-3, with 11 bases matching TRBD2. The CDR3 is made up of 15 amino acids. Trimming removed 3 bases from V and 10 bases from J; junction bases left unmatched: 9. CDR1 and CDR2 from the germline V gene are SNHLY and FYNNEI.

The V gene is TRBV2, the J gene TRBJ1-2, with TRBD1 matching 7 bases. The CDR3 sequence is 13 residues long. Germline V lookup: CDR1 SNHLY, CDR2 FYNNEI. V trimming: 6 bases; J trimming: 4 bases; junction bases outside the gene matches: 5. Here the CDR3 reads CASSQDRAYGYTF. The CDR3 DNA reads as TGTGCCAGCAGCCAAGACAGGGCCTATGGCTACACCTTC.

The chain links TRBV19 to TRBJ1-2, with a tentative D call TRBD1 (6 bases). Germline V gives CDR1 LNHDA, CDR2 SQIVND (reference sequence). The CDR3 totals 16 residues. The V gene lost 5 bases and the J gene lost 0 bases, with 16 bases spanning the gap. CDR3 sequence: CASSPDSRKANYGYTF. The CDR3 DNA follows: TGTGCCAGTAGTCCGGACAGTAGAAAAGCTAACTATGGCTACACCTTC.

The chain is built from TRBV7-9 and TRBJ2-7, with 7 bases aligning to TRBD1. The CDR3 spans 15 residues. V shed 5 bases and J 2 bases; nucleotides not matched to a gene: 9. The germline V gene has CDR1 SEHNR and CDR2 FQNEAQ (reference sequence). The CDR3 bases are TGTGCCAGCAGCCAATGGGACAGTCTAACCTACGAGCAGTACTTC. Encoded protein: CASSQWDSLTYEQYF.

The CDR3 spells CASTDRGGWTDTQYF. Written as DNA, the CDR3 is TGTGCCAGCACCGACCGAGGGGGTTGGACAGATACGCAGTATTTT. The chain recombines TRBV6-6 with TRBJ2-3, with D maybe TRBD1 (6 bases). Germline CDR1 is MNHNY and CDR2 is SVGAGI (reference sequence). CDR3 size: 15 residues. Trimming took off 7 bases at V and 3 bases at J, with 17 bases between the two ends.

The rearrangement joins TRBV21-1 to TRBJ1-5; the table's D call, TRBD1, was not checked against the DNA. TRBV21-1 is noted as a pseudogene. The CDR3 sequence is 13 residues long. In nucleotides, the CDR3 is TGTGCCAGCATCCTCAAACAGGTTGAGGCCCAGCATTTT. It yields the protein CASILKQVEAQHF.

The V and J genes are TRBV10-3 and TRBJ1-3, with a weak D call TRBD1 (6 bases). V was trimmed by 11 bases and J by 0 bases, leaving 11 bases between them. The CDR3 length is 13 residues. Germline V lookup: CDR1 ENHRY, CDR2 SYGVKD. CDR3 coding DNA: TGTGCCGCAGGACAGTACTCTGGAAACACCATATATTTT. It is translated as CAAGQYSGNTIYF.

For this clone: Sequence at one end of the junction differs from germline and may be a read error. DNA for the CDR3: TGTGCCAGCAGGTCGGAACCGGGACTAGCCGAACGCTTT. Encoded protein: CASRSEPGLAERF. V gene TRBV6-5 combines with J gene TRBJ2-3; TRBD2 matches 9 bases. This CDR3 region has 13 residues. The germline CDR1 and CDR2 sequences are MNHEY and SVGAGI.

CDR3 residues: CASSQDNIGHPYF. CDR3 nucleotide sequence: TGTGCCAGCAGCCAAGATAATATAGGACACCCGTACTTC. The chain joins TRBV4-2 to TRBJ2-4; D may be TRBD1 (5 bases). CDR1 is LGHNA, CDR2 YNFKEQ, per germline. V gave up 0 bases and J gave up 15 bases, with 15 bases separating them. The CDR3 sequence is 13 residues long.

The chain combines TRBV7-2 with TRBJ2-1; tentatively, D is TRBD1 (6 bases). The ends were cut back, 0 bases at V and 3 bases at J, with 12 bases in the middle. In germline, CDR1 is SGHTA, CDR2 FQGNSA. This CDR3 has 16 amino acids. CDR3 region: CASSLARQEVYNEQFF. CDR3 nucleotides: TGTGCCAGCAGCTTAGCGAGACAGGAAGTCTACAATGAGCAGTTCTTC. The variable domain in full, with the rest retrieved from reference TRBV7-2 and TRBJ2-1, is GAGVSQSPSNKVTEKGKDVELRCDPISGHTALYWYRQSLGQGLEFLIYFQGNSAPDKSGLPSDRFSAERTGGSVSTLTIQRTQQEDSAVYLCASSLARQEVYNEQFFGPGTRLTVL.

This clone was recorded once. The chain carries TRBV13 and TRBJ2-3; TRBD2 matches 16 bases. Trimming cost V 4 bases and J 4 bases; bases outside gene matches: 2. Germline-derived CDR1 and CDR2 are PRHDT and FYEKMQ (reference sequence). The CDR3 is made up of 16 amino acids. The chain's CDR3 is CASSSGTSGGADTQYF. DNA of the CDR3: TGTGCCAGCAGCTCAGGGACTAGCGGGGGGGCAGATACGCAGTATTTT.

This clone was seen just once. The CDR3 DNA follows: TGTGCCAGCAGCGTATATCGGGGGGTGAACACCGGGGAGCTGTTTTTT. Its translation: CASSVYRGVNTGELFF. The V call is TRBV9, the J call TRBJ2-2; 7 bases match TRBD2. Germline V lookup: CDR1 SGDLS, CDR2 YYNGEE. The CDR3 has 16 amino acids. J was trimmed by 1 base and V by 1 base; bases with no gene match: 4.

This clone was seen only a few times. This chain links TRBV5-1 with TRBJ1-1; D possibly corresponds to TRBD1 (5 bases). This CDR3 has 15 amino acids. V lost 1 base, J lost 1 base, and 11 bases lay in between. Per germline, CDR1 SGHRS and CDR2 YFSETQ. This chain's CDR3 is CASSLLQGGNTEAFF. Here the CDR3 DNA reads TGCGCCAGCAGCTTGTTGCAGGGCGGGAACACTGAAGCTTTCTTT.

J is TRBJ2-3 and V is TRBV6-2 or TRBV6-3, with 9 nucleotides matching TRBD1. Germline CDR1 and CDR2: MNHEY and SVGEGT. The CDR3 sequence is 13 residues long. Trimming took 4 bases from V and 7 from J; bases not matched to a gene: 3. CDR3 in DNA: TGTGCCAGCAGTTCGGACAGGGGAAATACGCAGTATTTT. Protein: CASSSDRGNTQYF.

The chain is built from TRBV3-1 (or the pseudogene TRBV3-2) and TRBJ1-2; 8 bases fit TRBD1. Germline V gene lookup returns CDR1 LGHDT and CDR2 YNNKEL (reference sequence). The CDR3 extends over 15 amino acids. The V and J ends lost 3 bases and 2 bases, in that order; junction bases with no gene match: 5. The CDR3 sequence: CASSHAGTGNYGYTF. The CDR3 DNA follows: TGTGCCAGCAGCCACGCTGGGACAGGAAACTATGGCTACACCTTC.

The gene calls are TRBV2 and TRBJ2-5; 7 nucleotides line up with TRBD1. The J segment lost 4 bases and the V segment lost 8 bases, leaving 4 bases of the junction unmatched. The CDR3 is 12 amino acids. Per germline, CDR1 SNHLY and CDR2 FYNNEI. In DNA, the CDR3 is TGTGCCAGCTTAGGGGGCCCAGAGACCCAGTACTTC. Translation gives CASLGGPETQYF.

The sample holds one count of this clone. V is TRBV27 and J is TRBJ2-2; 10 nucleotides line up with TRBD2. The V gene end was trimmed by 6 bases and the J gene end by 5 bases; junction bases not matched to a gene: 9. Germline values: CDR1 MNHEY, CDR2 SMNVEV (reference sequence). The CDR3 consists of 16 residues. The CDR3 coding sequence is TGTGCCAGCAGCCGTGGTCAGCGGGGGGGAACCGGGGAGCTGTTTTTT. Protein: CASSRGQRGGTGELFF.

The rearrangement joins TRBV5-1 to TRBJ1-1; TRBD1 matches at 7 bases. The trim removed 3 bases at V and 0 bases at J, leaving 2 bases unmatched. The CDR3 is 14 amino acids. In germline, CDR1 is SGHRS, CDR2 YFSETQ. This CDR3 reads CASSSDRMNTEAFF. CDR3 in DNA: TGCGCCAGCAGCTCGGACAGGATGAACACTGAAGCTTTCTTT.

The chain employs TRBV5-6 and TRBJ1-2; maybe TRBD1 (6 bases). CDR1 and CDR2 (germline): SGHDT, YYEEEE. V was clipped by 1 base and J by 4 bases, with 8 bases between them. CDR3 length: 13 amino acids. CDR3 in DNA: TGTGCCAGCAGCTTGAACAGGGTCTATGGCTACACCTTC. Translation gives CASSLNRVYGYTF.

The J gene is TRBJ1-3, the V gene TRBV28; 12 positions match TRBD1. The CDR3 is 16 residues long. Per germline, CDR1 MDHEN and CDR2 SYDVKM. The J segment lost 7 bases and the V segment lost 4 bases, leaving 8 bases of the junction unmatched. CDR3 amino acids: CASSSLGTGGKNTIYF. Here the CDR3 DNA reads TGTGCCAGCAGTTCACTCGGGACAGGGGGCAAGAACACCATATATTTT.

This clone appeared a few times. The chain employs TRBV7-2 and TRBJ1-2, with 9 nucleotides matching TRBD1. Germline loops: CDR1 SGHTA, CDR2 FQGNSA. After removal of 5 bases from V and 0 bases from J, the junction contained 7 bases not matched to a gene. The CDR3 covers 16 residues. The CDR3 coding sequence is TGTGCCAGCAGCCACTACCGGGACAGGGCTAACTATGGCTACACCTTC. Translated, it gives CASSHYRDRANYGYTF.

The chain joins TRBV7-2 to TRBJ2-3; 13 positions match TRBD2. Trimming removed 0 bases from V and 2 bases from J; junction bases left unmatched: 2. Germline loops: CDR1 SGHTA, CDR2 FQGNSA. This CDR3 is 17 amino acids long. The CDR3 DNA sequence: TGTGCCAGCAGCTTAGCGGGGACTAGCGGGGCCACAGATACGCAGTATTTT. Amino acids: CASSLAGTSGATDTQYF.